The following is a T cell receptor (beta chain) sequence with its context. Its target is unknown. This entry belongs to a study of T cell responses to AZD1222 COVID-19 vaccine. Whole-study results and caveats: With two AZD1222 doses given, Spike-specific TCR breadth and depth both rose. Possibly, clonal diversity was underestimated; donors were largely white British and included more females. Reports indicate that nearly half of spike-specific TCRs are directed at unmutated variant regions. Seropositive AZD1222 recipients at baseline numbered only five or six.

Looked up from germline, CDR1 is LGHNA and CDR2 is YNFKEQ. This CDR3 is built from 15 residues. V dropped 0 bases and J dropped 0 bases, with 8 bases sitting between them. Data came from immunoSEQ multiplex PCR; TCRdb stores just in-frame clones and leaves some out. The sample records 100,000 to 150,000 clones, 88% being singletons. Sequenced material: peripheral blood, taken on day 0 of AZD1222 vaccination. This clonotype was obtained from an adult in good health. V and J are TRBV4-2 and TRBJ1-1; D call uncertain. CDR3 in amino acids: CASSQDPGLNTEAFF. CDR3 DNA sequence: TGTGCCAGCAGCCAAGACCCAGGTTTGAACACTGAAGCTTTCTTT.